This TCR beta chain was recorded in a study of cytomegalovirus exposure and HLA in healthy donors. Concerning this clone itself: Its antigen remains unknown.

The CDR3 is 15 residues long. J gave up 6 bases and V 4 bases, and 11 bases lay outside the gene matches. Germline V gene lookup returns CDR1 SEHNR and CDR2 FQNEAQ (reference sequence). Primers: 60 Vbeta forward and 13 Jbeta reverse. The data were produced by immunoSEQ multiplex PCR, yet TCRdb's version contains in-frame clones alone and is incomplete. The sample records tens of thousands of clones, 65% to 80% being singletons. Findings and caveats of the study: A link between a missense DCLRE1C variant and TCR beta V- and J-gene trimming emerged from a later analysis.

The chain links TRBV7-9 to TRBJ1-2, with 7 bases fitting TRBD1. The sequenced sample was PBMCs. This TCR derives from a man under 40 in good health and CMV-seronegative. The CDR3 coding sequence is TGTGCCAGCAGCTCCTCCGGGGCAGGGGGTAATGGCTACACCTTC. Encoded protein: CASSSSGAGGNGYTF.